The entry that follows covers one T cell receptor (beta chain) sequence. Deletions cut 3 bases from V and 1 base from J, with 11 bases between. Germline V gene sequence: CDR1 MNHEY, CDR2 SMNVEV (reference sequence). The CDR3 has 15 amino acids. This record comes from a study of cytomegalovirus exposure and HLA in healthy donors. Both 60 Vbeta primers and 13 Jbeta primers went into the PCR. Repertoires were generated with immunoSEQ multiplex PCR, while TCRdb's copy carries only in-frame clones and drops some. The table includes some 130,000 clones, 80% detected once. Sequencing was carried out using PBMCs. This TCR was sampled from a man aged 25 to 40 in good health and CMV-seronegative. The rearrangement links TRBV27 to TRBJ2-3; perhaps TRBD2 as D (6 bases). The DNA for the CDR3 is TGTGCCAGCAGTTTTTTGGGGGAGGGCACAGATACGCAGTATTTT. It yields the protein CASSFLGEGTDTQYF.